The 7 T cell receptor beta chains in this list originate from one sample, sequenced in a study of identical twins. One entry per CDR3 protein, called by TCRdb with MiXCR from the 5' RACE reads. The table shows hundreds of thousands of distinct CDR3 sequences, with around 5.7% occurring only once. The sequencing sample was made of naive T cells sorted from blood. These receptors were taken from a man aged 18 to 29 in good health.

This clonotype was detected ten times or more. J is TRBJ2-1 and V is TRBV3-1, with D perhaps matching TRBD2 (5 bases). The V gene's germline CDR1 is LGHDT and CDR2 YNNKEL (reference sequence). Trimming cost V 0 bases and J 10 bases, with 10 bases left between them. The CDR3 is 13 residues long. The CDR3 here is CASSQETTGEQFF. The CDR3, as DNA: TGTGCCAGCAGCCAAGAAACGACGGGGGAGCAGTTCTTC.

This clonotype was observed at least ten times. The chain links TRBV7-9 to TRBJ1-1; D might be TRBD1 (5 bases). This CDR3 is built from 16 residues. Deletions cut 6 bases from V and 2 bases from J, with 19 bases between. Germline CDR1 and CDR2: SEHNR and FQNEAQ (reference sequence). CDR3 DNA: TGTGCCAGCAGTCCTTCGGTGGGGGGATTTAACACTGAAGCTTTCTTT. It is translated as CASSPSVGGFNTEAFF.

This clonotype has ten or more counts. This chain links TRBV6-2 or TRBV6-3 with TRBJ2-7, with 9 bases fitting TRBD2. Germline V gives CDR1 MNHEY, CDR2 SVGEGT. This CDR3 is built from 16 residues. The trim removed 6 bases at V and 0 bases at J, leaving 9 bases unmatched. The CDR3 DNA reads TGTGCCAGCAGCCCCCCAGGGACTAGCTTCTCCTACGAGCAGTACGTC. The encoded protein is CASSPPGTSFSYEQYV.

This chain joins TRBV28 and TRBJ2-4; TRBD2 aligns across 9 bases. Germline loops: CDR1 MDHEN, CDR2 SYDVKM. The CDR3 contains 17 residues. The J segment lost 9 bases and the V segment lost 3 bases, leaving 15 bases of the junction unmatched. The CDR3 nucleotides read TGTGCCAGCAGTTTGATTGGAATAGCGGGAGTCCCAGGCATTCAGTACTTC. Encoded protein: CASSLIGIAGVPGIQYF.

Comment on this clonotype: The junction departs from germline at one end; a sequencing error may be responsible. The rearrangement joins TRBV12-3 or TRBV12-4 to TRBJ2-1; possibly TRBD2 for D (5 bases). This CDR3 comprises 13 residues. The CDR3 reads CASSLVLMSGTNF. The CDR3, as DNA: TGTGCCAGCAGTTTGGTTCTCATGAGCGGTACCAACTTC.

This clonotype has a count of ten or more. The chain employs TRBV20-1 and TRBJ1-5, with TRBD1 as a possible D gene (5 bases). Germline CDR1 and CDR2: DFQATT and SNEGSKA (reference sequence). The V end lost 1 base, the J end lost 0 bases, and 10 bases lay between the germline ends. This CDR3 is 15 amino acids long. The CDR3 coding sequence is TGCAGTGCTAGAGCTCAGGGTTATAGCAATCAGCCCCAGCATTTT. Translation gives CSARAQGYSNQPQHF.

The CDR3 sequence is CASSPRETKNIQYF. CDR3 DNA sequence: TGTGCCAGCAGCCCTAGGGAAACCAAAAACATTCAGTACTTC. This sequence joins TRBV7-8 and TRBJ2-4; D gene unclear. This CDR3 comprises 14 residues. CDR1 is SGHVS, CDR2 FQNEAQ, per germline. The V and J ends lost 5 bases and 2 bases respectively, with 10 bases between them.